The rows below give T cell receptor beta chains drawn from one sample of a study of CD8 T cells in ankylosing spondylitis. Each CDR3 protein is one row after TCRdb ran MiXCR on the 5' RACE reads. The data contain some 37,000 distinct CDR3 sequences, about 5.5% of them singletons. Sequenced material: blood, either unsorted or a sorted T cell fraction (not recorded which). The receptors originated from a male donor with ankylosing spondylitis or in good health (not recorded which). CDR3s leave out the opening cysteine and the closing phenylalanine or tryptophan. The D gene is left open where the match is weak.

len	d_gene	v_gene	CDR3aa
11	NA	TRBV4-2	ASSQEEGGGLF
11	TRBD1	TRBV5-1	ASSSGTAETQY
13	NA	TRBV5-1	ASSLAGVISTEAF
12	TRBD1	TRBV5-4	ASSSMTGTDTIY
12	NA	TRBV11-3	ASSQNPRAEKLF
15	TRBD1	TRBV5-1	ASSLDGQVLSYNEQF
14	NA	TRBV5-4	ASSLDGRARAGELF
9	NA	TRBV5-5	ASSVNYEQY
14	TRBD1	TRBV24-1	ATSEPTGQGVDTQY
11	NA	TRBV25-1	ASSELVEGGAF
12	NA	TRBV4-3	ASSQESGFGELF
10	NA	TRBV11-2	ASSLESHEQY
11	NA	TRBV12-3/TRBV12-4	ATSASESYEQY
14	TRBD2	TRBV28	ASSPALATGANVLT
13	TRBD2	TRBV3-1	ASSPGGTSGETQY
14	NA	TRBV5-1	ASSLVALNAPYEQY
14	TRBD2	TRBV24-1	ATSDTSGGNTDTQY
15	TRBD2	TRBV5-1	ASSEEARASGSNEQF
11	NA	TRBV29-1	SVWEMGTDTQY
12	NA	TRBV28	ASTRVFSYNEQF
13	TRBD1	TRBV24-1	ATSEPGQGGETQY
12	NA	TRBV7-3	ASSFNGNQETQY
10	NA	TRBV5-1	ASSLTEAEQY
14	NA	TRBV20-1	SARDLGGSGQQPQH
9	NA	TRBV10-3	AISGGPEQY